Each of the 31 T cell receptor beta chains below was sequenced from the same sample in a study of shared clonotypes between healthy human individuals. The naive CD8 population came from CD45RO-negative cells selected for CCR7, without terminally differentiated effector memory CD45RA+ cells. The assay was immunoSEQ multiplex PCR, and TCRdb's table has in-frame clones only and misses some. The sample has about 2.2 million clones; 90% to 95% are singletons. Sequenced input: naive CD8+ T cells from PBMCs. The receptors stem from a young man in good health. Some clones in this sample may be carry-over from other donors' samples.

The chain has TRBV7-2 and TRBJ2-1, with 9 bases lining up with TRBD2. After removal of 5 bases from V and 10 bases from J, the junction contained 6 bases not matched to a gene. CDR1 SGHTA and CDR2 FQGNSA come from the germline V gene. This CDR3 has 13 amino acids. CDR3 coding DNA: TGTGCCAGCAGCCCACTAGCGGGCGGGGAGCAGTTCTTC. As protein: CASSPLAGGEQFF.

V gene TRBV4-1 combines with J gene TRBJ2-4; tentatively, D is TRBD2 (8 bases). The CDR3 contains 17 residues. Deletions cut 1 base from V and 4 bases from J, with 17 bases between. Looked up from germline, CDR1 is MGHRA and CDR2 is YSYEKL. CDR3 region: CASSQGVAGTDKNIQYF. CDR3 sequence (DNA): TGCGCCAGCAGCCAAGGTGTAGCGGGGACAGATAAAAACATTCAGTACTTC.

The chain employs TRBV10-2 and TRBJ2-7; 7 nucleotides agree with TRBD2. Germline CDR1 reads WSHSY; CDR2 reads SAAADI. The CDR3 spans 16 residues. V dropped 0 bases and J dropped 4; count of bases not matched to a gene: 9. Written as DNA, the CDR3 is TGCGCCAGCAGTGAGTCGATTGGGGGAGGGGTATACGAGCAGTACTTC. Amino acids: CASSESIGGGVYEQYF.

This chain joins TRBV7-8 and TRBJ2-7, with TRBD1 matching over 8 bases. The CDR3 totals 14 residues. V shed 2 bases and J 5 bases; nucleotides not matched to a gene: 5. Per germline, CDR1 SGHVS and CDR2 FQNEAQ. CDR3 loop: CASSLYGQGHEQYF. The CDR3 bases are TGTGCCAGCAGCTTATATGGACAGGGCCACGAGCAGTACTTC.

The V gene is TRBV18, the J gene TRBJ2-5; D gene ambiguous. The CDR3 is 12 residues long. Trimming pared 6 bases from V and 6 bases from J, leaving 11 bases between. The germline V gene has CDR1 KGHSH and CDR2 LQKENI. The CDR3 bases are TGTGCCAGCTCGCACATGGAGAAGACCCAGTACTTC. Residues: CASSHMEKTQYF.

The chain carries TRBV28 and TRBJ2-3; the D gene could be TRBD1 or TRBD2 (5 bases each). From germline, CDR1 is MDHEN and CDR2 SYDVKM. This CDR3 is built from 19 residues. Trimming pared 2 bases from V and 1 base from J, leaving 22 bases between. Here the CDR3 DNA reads TGTGCCAGCAGTTTACCCTACACTCGGGACCACCATCGCACAGATACGCAGTATTTT. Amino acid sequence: CASSLPYTRDHHRTDTQYF.

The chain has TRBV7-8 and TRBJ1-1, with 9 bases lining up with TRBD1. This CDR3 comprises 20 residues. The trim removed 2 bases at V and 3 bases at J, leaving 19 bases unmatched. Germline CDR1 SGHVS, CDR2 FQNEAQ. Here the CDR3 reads CASSLTSYFMGQGKDTEAFF. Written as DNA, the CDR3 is TGTGCCAGCAGCTTAACCTCATACTTCATGGGACAGGGTAAGGACACTGAAGCTTTCTTT.

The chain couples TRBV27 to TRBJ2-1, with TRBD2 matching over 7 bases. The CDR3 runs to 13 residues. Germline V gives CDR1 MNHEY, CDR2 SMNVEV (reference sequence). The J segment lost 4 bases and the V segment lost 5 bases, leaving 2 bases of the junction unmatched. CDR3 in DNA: TGTGCCAGCAGTAGGGGACTATACAATGAGCAGTTCTTC. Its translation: CASSRGLYNEQFF.

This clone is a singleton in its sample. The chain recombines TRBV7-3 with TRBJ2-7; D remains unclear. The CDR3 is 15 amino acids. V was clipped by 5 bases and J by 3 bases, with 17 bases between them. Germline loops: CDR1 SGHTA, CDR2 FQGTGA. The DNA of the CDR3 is TGTGCCAGCAGCAGACCCCCCCAGCGTTGCTACGAGCAGTACTTC. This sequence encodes CASSRPPQRCYEQYF.

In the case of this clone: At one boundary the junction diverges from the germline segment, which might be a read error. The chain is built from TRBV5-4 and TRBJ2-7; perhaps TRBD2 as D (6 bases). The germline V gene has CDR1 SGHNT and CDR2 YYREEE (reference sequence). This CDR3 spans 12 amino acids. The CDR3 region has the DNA TGTGCCAGCAGCCTGTCGGGGGAAGGGAAGGGCTTC. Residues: CASSLSGEGKGF.

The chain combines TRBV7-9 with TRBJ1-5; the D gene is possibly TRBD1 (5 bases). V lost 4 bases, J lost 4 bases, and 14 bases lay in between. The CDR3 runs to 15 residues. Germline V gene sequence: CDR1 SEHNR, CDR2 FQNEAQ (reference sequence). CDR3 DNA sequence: TGTGCCAGCAGCTCCGGGACCACTGGGAATCAGCCCCAGCATTTT. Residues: CASSSGTTGNQPQHF.

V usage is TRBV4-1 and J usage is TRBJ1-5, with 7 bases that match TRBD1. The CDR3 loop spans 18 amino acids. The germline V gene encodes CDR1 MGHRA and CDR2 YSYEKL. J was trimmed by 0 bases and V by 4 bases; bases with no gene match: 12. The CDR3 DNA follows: TGCGCCAGCAGCCTCGCAGGGGGGTTCGTCTATAGCAATCAGCCCCAGCATTTT. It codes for CASSLAGGFVYSNQPQHF.

The CDR3 DNA sequence: TGTGCCAGCAGCTTAGGTGCTAGCAGAAACTACGAGCAGTACTTC. It is translated as CASSLGASRNYEQYF. The V call is TRBV11-2, the J call TRBJ2-5; perhaps TRBD2 as D (5 bases). The DNA end favors TRBJ2-7, so the J call may be wrong. The length of the CDR3 is 15 residues. Per germline, CDR1 SGHAT and CDR2 FQNNGV.

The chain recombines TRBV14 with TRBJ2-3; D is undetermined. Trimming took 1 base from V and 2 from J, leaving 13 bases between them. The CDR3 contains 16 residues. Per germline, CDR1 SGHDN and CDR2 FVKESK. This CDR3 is CASSQAGSYSTDTQYF. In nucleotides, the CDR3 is TGTGCCAGCAGCCAAGCGGGCTCGTACTCCACAGATACGCAGTATTTT.

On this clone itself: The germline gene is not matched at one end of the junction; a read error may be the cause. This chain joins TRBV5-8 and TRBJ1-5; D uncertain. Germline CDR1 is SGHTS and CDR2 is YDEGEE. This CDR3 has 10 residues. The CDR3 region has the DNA TGTGCCAGCAGCTTAGCGACGGAGCGGTTT. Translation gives CASSLATERF.

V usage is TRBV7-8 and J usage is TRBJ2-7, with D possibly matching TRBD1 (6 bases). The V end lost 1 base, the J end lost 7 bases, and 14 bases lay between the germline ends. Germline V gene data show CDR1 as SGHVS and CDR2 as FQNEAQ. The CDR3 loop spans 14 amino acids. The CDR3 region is CASSLVSQRGEQYF. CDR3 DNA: TGTGCCAGCAGCTTAGTTTCTCAGAGGGGGGAGCAGTACTTC.

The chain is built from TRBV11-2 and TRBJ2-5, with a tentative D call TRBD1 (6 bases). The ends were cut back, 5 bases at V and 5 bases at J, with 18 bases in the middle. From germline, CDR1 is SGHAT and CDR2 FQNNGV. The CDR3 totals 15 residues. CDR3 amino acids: CASSASTGLGETQYF. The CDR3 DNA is TGTGCCAGCAGCGCCTCGACAGGCCTAGGGGAGACCCAGTACTTC.

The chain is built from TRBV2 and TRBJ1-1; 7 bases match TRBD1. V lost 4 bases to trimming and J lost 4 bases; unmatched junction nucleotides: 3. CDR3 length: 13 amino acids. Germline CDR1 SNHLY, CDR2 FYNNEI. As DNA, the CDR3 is TGTGCCAGCAGTGGACAGGGCAGCACTGAAGCTTTCTTT. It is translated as CASSGQGSTEAFF.

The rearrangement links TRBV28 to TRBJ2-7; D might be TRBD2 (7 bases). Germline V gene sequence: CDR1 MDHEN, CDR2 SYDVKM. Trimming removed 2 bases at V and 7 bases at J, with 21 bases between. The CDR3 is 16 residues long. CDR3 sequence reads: CASSLRGGLGGREQYF. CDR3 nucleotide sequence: TGTGCCAGCAGTTTAAGGGGGGGGCTGGGCGGAAGGGAGCAGTACTTC.

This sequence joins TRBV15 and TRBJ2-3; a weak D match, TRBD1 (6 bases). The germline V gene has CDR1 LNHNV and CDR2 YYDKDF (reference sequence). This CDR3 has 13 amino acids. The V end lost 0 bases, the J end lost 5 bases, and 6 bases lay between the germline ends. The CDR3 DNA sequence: TGTGCCACCAGCAGAGAACAGGGAGATACGCAGTATTTT. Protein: CATSREQGDTQYF.

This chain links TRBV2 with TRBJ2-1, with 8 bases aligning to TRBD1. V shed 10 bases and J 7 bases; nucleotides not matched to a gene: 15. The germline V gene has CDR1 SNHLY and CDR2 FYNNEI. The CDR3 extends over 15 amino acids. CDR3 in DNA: TGTGCCACCTCGATTGGGCAGGGGGCAGGTAATGAGCAGTTCTTC. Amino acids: CATSIGQGAGNEQFF.

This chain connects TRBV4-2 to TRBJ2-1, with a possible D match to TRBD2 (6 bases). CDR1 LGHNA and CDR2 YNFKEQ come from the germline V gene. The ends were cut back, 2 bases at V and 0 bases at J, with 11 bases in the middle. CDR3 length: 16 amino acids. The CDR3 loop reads CASSQRDSSSYNEQFF. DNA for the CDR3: TGTGCCAGCAGCCAACGGGACTCAAGCTCCTACAATGAGCAGTTCTTC.

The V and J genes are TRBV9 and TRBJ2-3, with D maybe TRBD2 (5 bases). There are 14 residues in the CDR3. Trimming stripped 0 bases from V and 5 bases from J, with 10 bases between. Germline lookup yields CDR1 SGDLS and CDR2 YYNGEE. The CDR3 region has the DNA TGTGCCAGCAGCGTAGTTGAGGGTGGAGATACGCAGTATTTT. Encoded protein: CASSVVEGGDTQYF.

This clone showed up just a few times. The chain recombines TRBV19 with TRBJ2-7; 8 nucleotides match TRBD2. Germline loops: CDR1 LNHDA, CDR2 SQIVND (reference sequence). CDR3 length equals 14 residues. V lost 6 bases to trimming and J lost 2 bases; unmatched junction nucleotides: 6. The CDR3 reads CASSASGLPYEQYF. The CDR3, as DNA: TGTGCCAGTAGCGCTAGCGGGTTGCCCTACGAGCAGTACTTC.

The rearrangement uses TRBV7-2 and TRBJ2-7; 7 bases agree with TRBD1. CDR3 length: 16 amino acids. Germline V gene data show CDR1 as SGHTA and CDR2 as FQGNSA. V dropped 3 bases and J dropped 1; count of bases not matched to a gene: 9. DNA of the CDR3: TGTGCCAGCAGCTTGCTGGTCGGGACAGAATCCTACGAGCAGTACTTC. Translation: CASSLLVGTESYEQYF.

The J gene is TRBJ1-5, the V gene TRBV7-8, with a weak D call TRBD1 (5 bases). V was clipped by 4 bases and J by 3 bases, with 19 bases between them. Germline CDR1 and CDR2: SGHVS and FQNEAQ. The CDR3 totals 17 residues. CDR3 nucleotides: TGTGCCAGCAGCTCTGTGGGGCTCCGGGGGGTCAATCAGCCCCAGCATTTT. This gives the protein CASSSVGLRGVNQPQHF. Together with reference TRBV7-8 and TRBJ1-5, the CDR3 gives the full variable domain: GAGVSQSPRYKVAKRGQDVALRCDPISGHVSLFWYQQALGQGPEFLTYFQNEAQLDKSGLPSDRFFAERPEGSVSTLKIQRTQQEDSAVYLCASSSVGLRGVNQPQHFGDGTRLSIL.

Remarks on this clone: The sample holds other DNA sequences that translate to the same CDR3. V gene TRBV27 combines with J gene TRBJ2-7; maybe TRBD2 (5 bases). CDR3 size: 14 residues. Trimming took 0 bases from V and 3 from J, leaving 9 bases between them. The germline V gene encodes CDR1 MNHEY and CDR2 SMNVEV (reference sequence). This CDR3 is CASSLSGNLYEQYF. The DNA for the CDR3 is TGTGCCAGCAGTTTATCCGGGAACCTCTACGAGCAGTACTTC.

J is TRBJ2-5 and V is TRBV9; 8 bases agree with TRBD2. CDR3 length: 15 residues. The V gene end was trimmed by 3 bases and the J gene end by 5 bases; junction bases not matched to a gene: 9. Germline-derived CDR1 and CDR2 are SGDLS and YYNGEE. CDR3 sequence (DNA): TGTGCCAGCAGCGCGACTAGCGCTGGGTGGGAGACCCAGTACTTC. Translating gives CASSATSAGWETQYF. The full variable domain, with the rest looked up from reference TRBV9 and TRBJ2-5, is DSGVTQTPKHLITATGQRVTLRCSPRSGDLSVYWYQQSLDQGLQFLIQYYNGEERAKGNILERFSAQQFPDLHSELNLSSLELGDSALYFCASSATSAGWETQYFGPGTRLLVL.

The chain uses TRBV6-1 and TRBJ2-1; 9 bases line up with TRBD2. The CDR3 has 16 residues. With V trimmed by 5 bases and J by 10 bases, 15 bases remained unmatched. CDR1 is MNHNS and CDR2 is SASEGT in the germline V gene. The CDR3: CASSQGREGLGGEQFF. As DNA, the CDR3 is TGTGCCAGCAGTCAAGGGCGGGAGGGCTTGGGGGGCGAGCAGTTCTTC.

CDR3 sequence reads: CASSLTGGAYNEQFF. The CDR3 DNA reads as TGTGCCAGCAGTCTGACAGGGGGGGCCTACAATGAGCAGTTCTTC. The chain has TRBV28 and TRBJ2-1, with 9 positions matching TRBD1. The germline V gene has CDR1 MDHEN and CDR2 SYDVKM. CDR3 length: 15 residues. The J segment lost 2 bases and the V segment lost 5 bases, leaving 4 bases of the junction unmatched.

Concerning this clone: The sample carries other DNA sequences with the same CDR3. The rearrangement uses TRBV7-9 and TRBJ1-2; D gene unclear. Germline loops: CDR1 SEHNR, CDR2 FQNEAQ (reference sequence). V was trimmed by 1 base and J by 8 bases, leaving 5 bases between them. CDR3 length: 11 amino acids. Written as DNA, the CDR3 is TGTGCCAGCAGCTTAGAGTCAGGCTACACCTTC. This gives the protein CASSLESGYTF.